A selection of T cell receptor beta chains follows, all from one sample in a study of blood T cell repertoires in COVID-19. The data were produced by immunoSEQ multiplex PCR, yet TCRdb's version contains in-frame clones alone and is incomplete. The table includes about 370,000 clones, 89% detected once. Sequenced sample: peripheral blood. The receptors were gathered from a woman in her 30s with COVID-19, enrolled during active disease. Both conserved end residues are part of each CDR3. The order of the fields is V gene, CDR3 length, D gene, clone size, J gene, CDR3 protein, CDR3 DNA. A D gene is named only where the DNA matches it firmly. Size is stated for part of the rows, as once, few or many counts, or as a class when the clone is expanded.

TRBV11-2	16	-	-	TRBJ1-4	CASSHRGGATNEKLFF	TGTGCCAGCAGCCATCGGGGGGGGGCAACTAATGAAAAACTGTTTTTT
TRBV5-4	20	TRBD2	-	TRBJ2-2	CASREGLAGGTLKNTGELFF	TGTGCCAGCAGGGAGGGACTAGCGGGGGGGACCCTAAAGAACACCGGGGAGCTGTTTTTT
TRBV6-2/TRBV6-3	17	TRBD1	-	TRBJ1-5	CASSLGGQARRNQPQHF	TGTGCCAGCAGTCTTGGCGGACAGGCTCGGCGCAATCAGCCCCAGCATTTT
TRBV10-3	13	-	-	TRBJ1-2	CAISDKSSYGYTF	TGTGCCATCAGTGACAAAAGCTCTTACGGCTACACCTTC
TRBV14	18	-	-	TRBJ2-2	CASSQDLGVSPTVGELFF	TGTGCCAGCAGCCAAGATCTAGGAGTTTCCCCAACCGTCGGGGAGCTGTTTTTT
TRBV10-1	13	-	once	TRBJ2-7	CASSSGRSYEQYF	TGCGCCAGCAGTAGCGGCAGATCCTACGAGCAGTACTTC
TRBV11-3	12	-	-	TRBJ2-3	CASSLGRGTQYF	TGTGCCAGCAGCTTAGGTAGGGGCACGCAGTATTTT
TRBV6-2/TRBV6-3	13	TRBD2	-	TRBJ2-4	CASSYVLAGGPDF	TGTGCCAGCAGTTACGTGCTAGCGGGGGGGCCGGACTTC
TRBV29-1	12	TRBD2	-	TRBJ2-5	CSRGVGMETQYF	TGCAGTCGGGGGGTGGGGATGGAGACCCAGTACTTC
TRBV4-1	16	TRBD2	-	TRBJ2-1	CASSQDWGSGMDEQFF	TGCGCCAGCAGCCAAGATTGGGGTAGCGGGATGGATGAGCAGTTCTTC
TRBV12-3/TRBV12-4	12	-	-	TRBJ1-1	CASSGGGTEAFF	TGTGCCAGCAGCGGGGGGGGCACTGAAGCTTTCTTT
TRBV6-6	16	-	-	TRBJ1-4	CASSYLQGSPNEKLFF	TGTGCCAGCAGTTACCTCCAGGGGTCGCCTAATGAAAAACTGTTTTTT
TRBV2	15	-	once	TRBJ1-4	CASNLPDPGREKLFF	TGTGCCAGCAACCTCCCGGACCCTGGGAGGGAAAAACTGTTTTTT
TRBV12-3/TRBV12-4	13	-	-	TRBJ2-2	CASILGRTGELFF	TGTGCCAGCATTCTAGGCCGCACCGGGGAGCTGTTTTTT
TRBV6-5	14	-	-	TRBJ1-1	CASSIQAPNTEAFF	TGTGCCAGCAGTATACAGGCGCCGAACACTGAAGCTTTCTTT
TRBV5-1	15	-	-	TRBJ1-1	CASSHARDLNTEAFF	TGCGCCAGCAGCCACGCCCGGGACTTGAACACTGAAGCTTTCTTT
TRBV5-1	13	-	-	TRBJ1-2	CASSGGGGYGYTF	TGCGCCAGCAGCGGGGGCGGGGGCTATGGCTACACCTTC
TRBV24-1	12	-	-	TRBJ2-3	CATSVGTDTQYF	TGTGCCACCAGTGTCGGCACAGATACGCAGTATTTT
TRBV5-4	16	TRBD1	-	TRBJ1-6	CASSLGPQGANSPLHF	TGTGCCAGCAGCTTGGGTCCACAGGGGGCTAATTCACCCCTCCACTTT
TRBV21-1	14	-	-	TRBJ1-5	CASSKVSTDPPQHF	TGTGCCAGCAGCAAAGTTAGTACAGATCCGCCCCAGCATTTT
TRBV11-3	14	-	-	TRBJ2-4	CASSLDPSRPIQYF	TGTGCCAGCAGCTTAGACCCTTCCAGGCCCATTCAGTACTTC
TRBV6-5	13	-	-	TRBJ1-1	CASSYSSYTEAFF	TGTGCCAGCAGTTACTCGAGTTACACTGAAGCTTTCTTT
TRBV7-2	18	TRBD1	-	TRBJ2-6	CASSREGTGASGANVLTF	TGTGCCAGCAGTCGAGAGGGGACAGGGGCTTCTGGGGCCAACGTCCTGACTTTC
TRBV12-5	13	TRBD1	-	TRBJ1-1	CASGQGAETEAFF	TGTGCTAGTGGACAGGGGGCAGAGACTGAAGCTTTCTTT
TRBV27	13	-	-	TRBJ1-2	CASSLEGLRGYTF	TGTGCCAGCAGTTTGGAGGGCCTCCGGGGCTACACCTTC
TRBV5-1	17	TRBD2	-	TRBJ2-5	CASSQSTSGRVRETQYF	TGCGCCAGCAGCCAATCCACTAGCGGGAGGGTCCGAGAGACCCAGTACTTC
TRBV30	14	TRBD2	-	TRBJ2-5	CARALAGGQETQYF	TGTGCCCGAGCCCTGGCGGGGGGCCAAGAGACCCAGTACTTC
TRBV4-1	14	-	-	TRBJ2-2	CASSQEASTGELFF	TGCGCCAGCAGCCAAGAGGCCTCGACCGGGGAGCTGTTTTTT
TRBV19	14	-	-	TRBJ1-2	CASSFGGANYGYTF	TGTGCCAGTAGTTTTGGGGGCGCGAACTATGGCTACACCTTC
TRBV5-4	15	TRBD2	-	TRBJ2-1	CASSFIAGGPGEQFF	TGTGCCAGCAGCTTTATAGCGGGAGGGCCCGGTGAGCAGTTCTTC
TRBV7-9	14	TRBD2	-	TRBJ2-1	CASSFYSGDNEQFF	TGTGCCAGCAGCTTCTATAGCGGGGACAATGAGCAGTTCTTC
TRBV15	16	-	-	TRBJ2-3	CATSSWGGTGTDTQYF	TGTGCCACCAGCAGTTGGGGGGGCACAGGCACAGATACGCAGTATTTT
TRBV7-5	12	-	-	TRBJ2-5	CARSLEDRPKYF	TGTGCCAGAAGCTTGGAAGACAGGCCAAAGTACTTC
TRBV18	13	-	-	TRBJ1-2	CASSLNQDYGYTF	TGTGCCAGCTCCCTTAATCAGGACTATGGCTACACCTTC
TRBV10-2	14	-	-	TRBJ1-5	CATATEPTTQPQHF	TGCGCCACCGCGACAGAGCCGACCACTCAGCCCCAGCATTTT
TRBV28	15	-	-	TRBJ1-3	CASSLDRTSGNTIYF	TGTGCCAGCAGTTTGGACAGAACCTCTGGAAACACCATATATTTT
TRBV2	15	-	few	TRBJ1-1	CASSEAGPQGAEAFF	TGTGCCAGCAGTGAAGCGGGTCCGCAGGGTGCTGAAGCTTTCTTT
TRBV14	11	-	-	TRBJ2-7	CASSQFNEQYF	TGTGCCAGCAGCCAATTTAACGAGCAGTACTTC
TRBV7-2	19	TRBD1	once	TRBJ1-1	CASSSSFGQGALMNTEAFF	TGTGCCAGCAGCTCCTCATTCGGACAGGGGGCGCTTATGAACACTGAAGCTTTCTTT
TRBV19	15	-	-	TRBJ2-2	CASSPRRQITGELFF	TGTGCCAGTAGCCCTCGGAGGCAGATCACCGGGGAGCTGTTTTTT
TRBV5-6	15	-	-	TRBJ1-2	CASSLERVANYGYTF	TGTGCCAGCAGCTTGGAGAGGGTCGCTAACTATGGCTACACCTTC
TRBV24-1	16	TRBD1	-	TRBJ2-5	CATSDNDRGGQETQYF	TGTGCCACCAGTGATAATGACAGGGGCGGCCAAGAGACCCAGTACTTC
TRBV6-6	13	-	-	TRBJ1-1	CAGQITTNTEAFF	TGTGCCGGCCAGATCACTACGAACACTGAAGCTTTCTTT
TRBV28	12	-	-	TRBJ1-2	CASSLSDYGYTF	TGTGCCAGCAGTTTATCAGACTATGGCTACACCTTC
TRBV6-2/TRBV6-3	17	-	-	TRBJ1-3	CASSYSWEIPSGNTIYF	TGTGCCAGCAGTTACTCGTGGGAGATACCCTCTGGAAACACCATATATTTT
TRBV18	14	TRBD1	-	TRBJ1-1	CASSPNRGDTEAFF	TGTGCCAGCTCACCGAACAGGGGGGACACTGAAGCTTTCTTT